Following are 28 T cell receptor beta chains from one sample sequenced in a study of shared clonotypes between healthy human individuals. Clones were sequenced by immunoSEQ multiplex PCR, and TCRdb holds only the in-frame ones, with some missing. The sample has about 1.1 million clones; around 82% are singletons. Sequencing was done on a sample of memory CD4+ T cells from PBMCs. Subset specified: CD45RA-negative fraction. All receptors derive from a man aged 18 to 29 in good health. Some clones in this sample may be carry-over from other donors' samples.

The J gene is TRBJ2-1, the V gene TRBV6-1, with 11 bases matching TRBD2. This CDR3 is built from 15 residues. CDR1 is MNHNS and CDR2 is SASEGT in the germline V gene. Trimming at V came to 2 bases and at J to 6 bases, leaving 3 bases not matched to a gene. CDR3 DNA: TGTGCCAGCAGTGAAAGACTAGCGGGGCCCAATGAGCAGTTCTTC. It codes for CASSERLAGPNEQFF.

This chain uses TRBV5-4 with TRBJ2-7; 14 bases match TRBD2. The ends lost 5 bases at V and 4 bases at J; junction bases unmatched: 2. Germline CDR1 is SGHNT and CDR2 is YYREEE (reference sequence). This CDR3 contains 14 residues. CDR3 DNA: TGTGCCAGCAGTGGGACTAGCGGGAGATACGAGCAGTACTTC. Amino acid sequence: CASSGTSGRYEQYF. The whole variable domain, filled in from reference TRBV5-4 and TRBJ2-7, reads ETGVTQSPTHLIKTRGQQVTLRCSSQSGHNTVSWYQQALGQGPQFIFQYYREEENGRGNFPPRFSGLQFPNYSSELNVNALELDDSALYLCASSGTSGRYEQYFGPGTRLTVT.

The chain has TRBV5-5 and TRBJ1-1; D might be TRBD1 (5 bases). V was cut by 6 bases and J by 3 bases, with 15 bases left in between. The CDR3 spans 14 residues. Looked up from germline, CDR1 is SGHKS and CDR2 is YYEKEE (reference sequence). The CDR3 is CASNLHDSYTEAFF. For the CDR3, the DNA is TGTGCCAGCAACCTACATGACAGTTACACTGAAGCTTTCTTT.

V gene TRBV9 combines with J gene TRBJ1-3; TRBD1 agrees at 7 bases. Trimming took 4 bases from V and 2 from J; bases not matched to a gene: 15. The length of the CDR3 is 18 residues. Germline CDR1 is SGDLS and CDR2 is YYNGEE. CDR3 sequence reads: CASSPRGPGGLAGNTIYF. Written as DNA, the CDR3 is TGTGCCAGCAGCCCCCGGGGCCCAGGGGGTTTGGCTGGAAACACCATATATTTT.

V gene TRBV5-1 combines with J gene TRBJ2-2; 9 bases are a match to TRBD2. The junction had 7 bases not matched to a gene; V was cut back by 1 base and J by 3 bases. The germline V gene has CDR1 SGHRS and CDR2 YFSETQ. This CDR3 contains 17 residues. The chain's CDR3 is CASSLSSGTSHTGELFF. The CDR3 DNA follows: TGCGCCAGCAGCTTGAGTTCCGGGACTAGCCACACCGGGGAGCTGTTTTTT.

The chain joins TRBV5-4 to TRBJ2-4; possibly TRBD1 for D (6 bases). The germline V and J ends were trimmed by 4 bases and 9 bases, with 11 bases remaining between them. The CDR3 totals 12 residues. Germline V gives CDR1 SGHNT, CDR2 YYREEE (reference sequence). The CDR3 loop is CASSNRVGIQYF. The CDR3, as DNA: TGTGCCAGCAGCAACAGGGTGGGCATTCAGTACTTC.

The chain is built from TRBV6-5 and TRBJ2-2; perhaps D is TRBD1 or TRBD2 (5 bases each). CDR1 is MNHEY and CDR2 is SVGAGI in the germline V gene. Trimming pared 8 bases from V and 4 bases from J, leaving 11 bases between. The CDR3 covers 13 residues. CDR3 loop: CASFGGITGELFF. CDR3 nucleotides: TGTGCCAGCTTTGGGGGAATCACCGGGGAGCTGTTTTTT.

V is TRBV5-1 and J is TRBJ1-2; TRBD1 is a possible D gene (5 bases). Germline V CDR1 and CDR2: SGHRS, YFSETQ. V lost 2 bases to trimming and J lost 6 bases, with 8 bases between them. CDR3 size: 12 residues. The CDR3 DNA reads TGCGCCAGCAGCTTAAGGGGCGATGGCTACACCTTC. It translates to CASSLRGDGYTF.

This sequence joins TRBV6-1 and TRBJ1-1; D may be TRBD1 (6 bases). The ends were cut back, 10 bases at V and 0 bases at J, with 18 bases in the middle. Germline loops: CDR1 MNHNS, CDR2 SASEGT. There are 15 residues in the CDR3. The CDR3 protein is CATVLGQTMNTEAFF. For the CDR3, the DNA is TGTGCCACCGTCCTAGGACAGACCATGAACACTGAAGCTTTCTTT.

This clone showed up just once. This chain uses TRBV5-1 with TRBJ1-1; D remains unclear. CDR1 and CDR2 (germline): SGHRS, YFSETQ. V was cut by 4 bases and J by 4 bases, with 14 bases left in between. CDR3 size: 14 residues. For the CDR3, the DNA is TGCGCCAGCAGCCCCGCCGCGACGGCCACTGAAGCTTTCTTT. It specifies CASSPAATATEAFF.

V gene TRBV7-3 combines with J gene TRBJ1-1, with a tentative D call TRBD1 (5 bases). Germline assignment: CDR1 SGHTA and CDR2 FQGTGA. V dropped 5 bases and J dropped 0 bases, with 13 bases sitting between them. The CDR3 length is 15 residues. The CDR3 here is CASSPGSGMNTEAFF. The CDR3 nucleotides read TGTGCCAGCAGCCCCGGCTCAGGGATGAACACTGAAGCTTTCTTT.

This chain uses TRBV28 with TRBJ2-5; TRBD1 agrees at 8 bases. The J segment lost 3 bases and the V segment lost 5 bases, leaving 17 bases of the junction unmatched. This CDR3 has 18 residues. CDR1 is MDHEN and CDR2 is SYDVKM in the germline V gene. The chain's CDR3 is CASSPIALRDRPKETQYF. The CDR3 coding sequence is TGTGCCAGCAGTCCAATAGCACTGCGGGACAGGCCGAAAGAGACCCAGTACTTC.

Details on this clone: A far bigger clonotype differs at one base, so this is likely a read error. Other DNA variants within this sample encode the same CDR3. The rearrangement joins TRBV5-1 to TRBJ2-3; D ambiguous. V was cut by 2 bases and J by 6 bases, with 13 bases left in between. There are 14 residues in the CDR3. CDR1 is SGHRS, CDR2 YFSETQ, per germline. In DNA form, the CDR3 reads TGCGCCAGCAGCTTAGTCGGGCCCGGGGATACGCAGTATTTT. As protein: CASSLVGPGDTQYF.

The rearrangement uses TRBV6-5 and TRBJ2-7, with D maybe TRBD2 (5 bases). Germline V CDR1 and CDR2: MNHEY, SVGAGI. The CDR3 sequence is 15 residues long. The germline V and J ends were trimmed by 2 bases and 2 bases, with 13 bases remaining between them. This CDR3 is CASSYPGSKPYEQYF. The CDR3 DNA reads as TGTGCCAGCAGTTACCCGGGATCAAAGCCCTACGAGCAGTACTTC.

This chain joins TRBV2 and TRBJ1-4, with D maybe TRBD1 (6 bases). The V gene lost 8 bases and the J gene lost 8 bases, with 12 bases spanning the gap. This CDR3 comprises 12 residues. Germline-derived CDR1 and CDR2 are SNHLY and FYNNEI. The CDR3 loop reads CASAGALEKLFF. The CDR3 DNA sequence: TGTGCCAGCGCGGGGGCGTTAGAAAAACTGTTTTTT.

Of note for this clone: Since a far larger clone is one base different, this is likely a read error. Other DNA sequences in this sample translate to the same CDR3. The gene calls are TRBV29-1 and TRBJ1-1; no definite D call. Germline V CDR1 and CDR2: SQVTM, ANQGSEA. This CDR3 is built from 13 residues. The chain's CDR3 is CSAQGRSNTEAFF. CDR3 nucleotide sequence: TGCAGCGCCCAAGGACGTTCCAACACTGAGGCTTTCTTT.

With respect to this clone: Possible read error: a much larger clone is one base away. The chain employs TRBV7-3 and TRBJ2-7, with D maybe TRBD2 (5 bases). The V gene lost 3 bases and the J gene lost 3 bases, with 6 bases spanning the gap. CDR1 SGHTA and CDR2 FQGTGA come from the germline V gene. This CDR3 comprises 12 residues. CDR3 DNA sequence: TGTGCCAGCAGCTTCGGACTCTACGAGCAGTACTTC. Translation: CASSFGLYEQYF.

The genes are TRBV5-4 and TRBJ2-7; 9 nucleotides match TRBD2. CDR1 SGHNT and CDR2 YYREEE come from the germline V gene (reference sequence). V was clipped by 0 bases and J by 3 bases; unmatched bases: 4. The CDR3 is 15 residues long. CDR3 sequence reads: CASSLGPSGNYEQYF. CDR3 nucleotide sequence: TGTGCCAGCAGCTTGGGTCCTAGCGGGAACTACGAGCAGTACTTC.

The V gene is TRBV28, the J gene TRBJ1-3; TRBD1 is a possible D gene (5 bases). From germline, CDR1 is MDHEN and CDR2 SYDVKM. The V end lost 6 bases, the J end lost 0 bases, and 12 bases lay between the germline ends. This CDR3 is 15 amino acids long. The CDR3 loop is CASRRGLDSGNTIYF. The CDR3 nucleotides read TGTGCCAGCAGGAGGGGCCTCGACTCTGGAAACACCATATATTTT.

CDR3: CASSPSGRAMETQYF. The DNA of the CDR3 is TGTGCCAGCAGCCCGAGCGGGAGGGCCATGGAGACCCAGTACTTC. The chain uses TRBV11-3 and TRBJ2-5, with TRBD2 matching 10 bases. CDR3 length: 15 residues. J was trimmed by 5 bases and V by 5 bases; bases with no gene match: 8. CDR1 SGHNT and CDR2 YENEEA come from the germline V gene.

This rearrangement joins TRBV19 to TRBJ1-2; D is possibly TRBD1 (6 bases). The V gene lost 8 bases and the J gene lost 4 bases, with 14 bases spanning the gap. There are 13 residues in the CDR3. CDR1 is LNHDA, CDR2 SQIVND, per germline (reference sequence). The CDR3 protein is CASSTPQGYGYTF. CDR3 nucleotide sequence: TGTGCCAGTTCAACCCCACAGGGCTATGGCTACACCTTC.

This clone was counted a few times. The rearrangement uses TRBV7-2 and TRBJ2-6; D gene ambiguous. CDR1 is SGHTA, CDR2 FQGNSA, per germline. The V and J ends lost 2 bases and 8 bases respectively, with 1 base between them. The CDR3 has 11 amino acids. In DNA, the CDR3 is TGTGCCAGCAGCTTATCCAACGTCCTGACTTTC. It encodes CASSLSNVLTF.

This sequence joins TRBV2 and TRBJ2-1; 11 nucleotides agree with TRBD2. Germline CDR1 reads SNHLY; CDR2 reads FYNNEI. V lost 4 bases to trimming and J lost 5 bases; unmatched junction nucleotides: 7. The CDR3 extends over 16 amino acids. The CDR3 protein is CASSAILAGVNNEQFF. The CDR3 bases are TGTGCCAGCAGTGCCATACTAGCGGGGGTAAACAATGAGCAGTTCTTC.

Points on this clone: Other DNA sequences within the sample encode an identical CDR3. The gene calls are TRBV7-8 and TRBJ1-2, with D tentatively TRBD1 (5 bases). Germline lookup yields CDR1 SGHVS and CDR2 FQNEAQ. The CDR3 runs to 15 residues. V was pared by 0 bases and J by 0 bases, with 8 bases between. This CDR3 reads CASSLATGANYGYTF. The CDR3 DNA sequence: TGTGCCAGCAGCTTAGCGACGGGGGCTAACTATGGCTACACCTTC.

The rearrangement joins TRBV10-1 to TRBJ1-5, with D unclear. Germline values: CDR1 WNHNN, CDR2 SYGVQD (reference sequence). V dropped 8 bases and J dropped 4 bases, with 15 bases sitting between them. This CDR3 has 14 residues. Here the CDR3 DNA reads TGCGCCAGCTCCCTGGTGGAGGAGAATCAGCCCCAGCATTTT. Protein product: CASSLVEENQPQHF.

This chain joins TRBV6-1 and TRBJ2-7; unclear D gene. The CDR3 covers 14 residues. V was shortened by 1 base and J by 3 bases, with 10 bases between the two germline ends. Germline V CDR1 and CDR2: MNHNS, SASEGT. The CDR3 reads CASSEGSFRYEQYF. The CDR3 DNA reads TGTGCCAGCAGTGAAGGAAGTTTTCGCTACGAGCAGTACTTC.

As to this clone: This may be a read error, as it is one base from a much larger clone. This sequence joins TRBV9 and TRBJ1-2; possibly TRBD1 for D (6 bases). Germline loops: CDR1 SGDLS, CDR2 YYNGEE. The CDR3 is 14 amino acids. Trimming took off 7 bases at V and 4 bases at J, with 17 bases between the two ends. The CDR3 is CASSRGATSYGYTF. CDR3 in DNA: TGTGCCAGCTCAAGGGGGGCCACTAGCTATGGCTACACCTTC.

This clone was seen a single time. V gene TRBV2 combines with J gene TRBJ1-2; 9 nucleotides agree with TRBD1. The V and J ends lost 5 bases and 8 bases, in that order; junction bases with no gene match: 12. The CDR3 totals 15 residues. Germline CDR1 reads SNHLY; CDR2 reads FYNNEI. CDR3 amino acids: CASSRGSGTGKGYTF. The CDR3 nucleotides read TGTGCCAGCAGTAGGGGTTCCGGGACAGGGAAGGGCTACACCTTC.